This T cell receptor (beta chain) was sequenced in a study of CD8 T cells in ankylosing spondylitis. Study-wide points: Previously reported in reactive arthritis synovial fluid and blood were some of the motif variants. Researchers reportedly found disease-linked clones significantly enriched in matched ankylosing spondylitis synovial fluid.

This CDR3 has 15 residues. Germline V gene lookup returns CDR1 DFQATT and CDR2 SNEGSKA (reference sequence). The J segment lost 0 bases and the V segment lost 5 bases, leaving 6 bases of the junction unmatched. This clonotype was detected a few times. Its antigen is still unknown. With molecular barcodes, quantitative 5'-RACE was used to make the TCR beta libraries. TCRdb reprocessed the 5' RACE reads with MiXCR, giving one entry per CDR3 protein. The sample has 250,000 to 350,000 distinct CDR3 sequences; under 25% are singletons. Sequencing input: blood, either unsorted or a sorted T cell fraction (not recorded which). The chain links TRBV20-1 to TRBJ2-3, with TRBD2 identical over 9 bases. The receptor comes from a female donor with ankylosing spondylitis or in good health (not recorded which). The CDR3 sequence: CSAVLSGSSTDTQYF. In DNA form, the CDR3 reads TGCAGTGCTGTACTTAGCGGGAGTAGCACAGATACGCAGTATTTT.